One TCR beta chain is described in this entry. This clonotype was counted at least ten times. Its binding antigen is unknown. Base-call qualities are not available, and no considerably larger clone is one nucleotide away. Amplification of TCR beta CDR3 regions was carried out from RNA transcripts. For the first round of RT-PCR on the TCR CDR3, the HTBI primer set was used together with the Qiagen OneStep RT-PCR kit. Libraries were constructed in a second round of multiplex PCR, after which size selection and purification were carried out. Paired-end sequencing of the libraries was performed with 100 bp reads on an Illumina HiSeq2000. The paper's data handling went like this. SOAPnuke was used to process the raw data, with reads discarded if the reads contained adapters or uncalled bases, had a mean Phred below 15, or lacked an exact constant-primer or identifier match. COPE v1.2.5 was used to merge high-quality paired reads, and clonotypes were defined as unique nucleotide sequences. Clonotypes were aligned to IMGT TRBV, TRBD and TRBJ reference segments using MiTCR v1.1. The analysis was restricted to V-J combinations with a frequency above 0.0001, which together covered about 99% of the repertoires. The TCS score was defined as F50 (clonal expansion) divided by E x V (chaos), with BLOSUM62-based TCRdist calculated between CDR3 peptides within each V-J. Welch's t-statistics and random forest reduced fewer than 600 V-J features to about 13, which were used in a naive Bayes classifier (R e1071). The public reads were quality trimmed at Q25 with fastp and then assembled into clones with MiXCR by TCRdb, keeping productive beta chains. A single entry per CDR3 protein holds the most common genes and DNA from its merged rows. These V and J calls originate from TCRdb's pipeline instead of the authors' own analysis. The sample table lists approximately 430,000 distinct CDR3 sequences, 15% to 17% of them with a count of one. The biggest ten clones account for just under 8% of the sample.

A patient counted as having stable Graves' hyperthyroidism if no progression to ophthalmopathy occurred over 18 months of follow-up. Hyperthyroidism patients were aged 18 to 65 years and newly diagnosed, with disease duration of less than 2 months. Patients with uncontrolled infections, other autoimmune diseases, pregnancy or lactation were excluded. Diagnoses were established on the basis of clinical symptoms, serum thyroxine and TRAb, thyroid ultrasound, and orbital computed tomography. Ficoll-Paque density gradient centrifugation was used to isolate PBMCs from about 10 ml of fresh peripheral blood. Trizol reagent was used to extract total RNA, and RNA quality was then checked on an Agilent 2100 Bioanalyzer. The source of the sample is a study of T cells in Graves' hyperthyroidism and ophthalmopathy (dated by TCRdb to the late 2010s). Regarding the research as a whole: Peripheral blood samples were taken at initial diagnosis, before any treatment was given. Following sampling, methimazole starting at 30 mg daily was given to hyperthyroidism patients, and high-dose intravenous methylprednisolone was given to ophthalmopathy patients. In about 6 Graves' hyperthyroidism patients, the study also compared T-cell repertoires from thyroid tissue with T-cell repertoires from blood. The 100 discovery patients were divided at random into training and test sets in a 7:3 ratio. TCR Vbeta CDR3 sequencing of 120 to 150 peripheral blood samples (about 45 ophthalmopathy, 75 hyperthyroidism and roughly 17 progressor patients) is reported in the paper. An independent validation cohort of about 19 hyperthyroidism patients and about 16 patients who later progressed to ophthalmopathy tested prospective prediction of ophthalmopathy. A discovery cohort of 95 to 100 patients, 43 with Graves' ophthalmopathy and approximately 60 with stable Graves' hyperthyroidism, was used to find distinguishing TCR V-J signatures. What the authors observed across the whole study: In validation, the model predicted progression to ophthalmopathy with approximately 71% sensitivity and about 73% specificity, a median of approximately 6.5 months before onset. Blood samples also contained most of the expanded thyroid clonotypes (frequency above 0.001), which suggests that blood repertoires may reflect thyroid immune responses. No statistical method was used to fix the sample size in advance, and group allocation was not hidden from the investigators. Ophthalmopathy was separated from stable hyperthyroidism by a 13 V-J signature model, with around 90% sensitivity and approximately 81% specificity obtained in cross-validation and 80%/75% obtained in testing.

The TCR comes from a woman aged 18-29 years with Graves' hyperthyroidism. The specimen sequenced was blood.

The nucleotide sequence is given as TGTGCCACCAGCGCGGGAATTAGGACAGATACGCAGTATTTT. This translates into CATSAGIRTDTQYF. In this chain, TRBV15 is recombined with TRBJ2-3; 6 matching bases give a weak D call of TRBD2. V drops 5 bases and J drops 3 bases, leaving 12 bases in between. Via the germline V gene (reference sequence), CDR1 is LNHNV and CDR2 YYDKDF. The CDR3 numbers 14 residues from cysteine through phenylalanine. The entry retains the CDR3 DNA only, 42 bases that are in frame from base 1.